This T cell receptor beta chain originates from a study of neurological immune-mediated disorders. TCRdb reanalysed the 5' RACE reads using MiXCR and keeps one entry per CDR3 protein. Of some 15,000 distinct CDR3 sequences in the sample, 13% were seen once. This clonotype was recorded at least ten times. The CDR3 has 12 amino acids. Germline V gene sequence: CDR1 SGHVS, CDR2 FQNEAQ. V was pared by 3 bases and J by 7 bases, with 10 bases between. The specimen was CD8+ T cells from blood. This chain links TRBV7-8 with TRBJ2-7; D ambiguous. The source is a female donor with HTLV-1-associated myelopathy (HAM/TSP). CDR3 region: CASSFLVSEQYF. The DNA of the CDR3 is TGTGCCAGCAGCTTTCTAGTAAGTGAGCAGTACTTC.